This entry features one T cell receptor beta chain sequence. This record comes from a study of blood T cell repertoires in COVID-19. About the study: T cells, B-cell-depleted T cells, or PBMCs provided the cDNA or gDNA that served as material.

The CDR3 loop spans 16 amino acids. Trimming removed 4 bases from V and 0 bases from J; junction bases left unmatched: 8. Germline loops: CDR1 SGDLS, CDR2 YYNGEE. In the source study's methods: From reference gene primer amplification, estimates of nucleated cell counts were derived. Measured with immunoSEQ multiplex PCR; TCRdb has only the in-frame clones, and not every one. D and trimming come from the DNA, and the V and J calls and clone size come from that table. Of 200,000 to 250,000 clones listed, roughly 80% were seen once; the top ten hold approximately 2.5%. The sample was peripheral blood. The clonotype comes from a woman in her sixties with acute or convalescent COVID-19. The chain recombines TRBV9 with TRBJ1-1; 8 positions agree with TRBD1. Here the CDR3 DNA reads TGTGCCAGCAGCCCAAGCGGACAGGGAATGAACACTGAAGCTTTCTTT. It yields the protein CASSPSGQGMNTEAFF.